This T cell receptor beta chain derives from a study of T cell changes during pregnancy in multiple sclerosis. CDR1 and CDR2 from the germline V gene are LNHDA and SQIVND (reference sequence). CDR3 length: 14 amino acids. J was trimmed by 0 bases and V by 5 bases; bases with no gene match: 0. Only in-frame clones appear in the TCRdb table, and some are missing; sequencing was by immunoSEQ multiplex PCR. The profile shows about 100,000 clones, about 94% of them singletons. The genes are TRBV19 and TRBJ1-2; 10 bases match TRBD1. The TCR originated in a female donor with multiple sclerosis, enrolled in a pregnancy study. The source was peripheral blood, collected before pregnancy. DNA of the CDR3: TGTGCCAGTAGTGGGACAGGGGCTAACTATGGCTACACCTTC. Amino acids: CASSGTGANYGYTF. The whole variable domain, remainder taken from reference TRBV19 and TRBJ1-2, is DGGITQSPKYLFRKEGQNVTLSCEQNLNHDAMYWYRQDPGQGLRLIYYSQIVNDFQKGDIAEGYSVSREKKESFPLTVTSAQKNPTAFYLCASSGTGANYGYTFGSGTRLTVV.